Listed here are 17 T cell receptor beta chains from one sample, sequenced in a study of shared T cell receptors in the human thymus. TCRdb's copy holds only in-frame clones and misses some; the assay was immunoSEQ multiplex PCR. The sample records approximately 580,000 clones, approximately 80% being singletons. The sample also formed part of further work on human thymus T cells.

The sequenced material came from thymocytes. The receptor source for this set is a boy under two years old with a congenital heart defect.

The CDR3 coding sequence is TGCGCCAGCAGCCATGAGGGCTCTAGACTAGCAGGGACCCACAATGAGCAGTTCTTC. It specifies CASSHEGSRLAGTHNEQFF. The V call is TRBV4-1, the J call TRBJ2-1, with TRBD2 matching 7 bases. Unmatched junction bases numbered 19, after V lost 3 bases and J lost 5 bases. This CDR3 comprises 19 residues. Germline loops: CDR1 MGHRA, CDR2 YSYEKL.

This rearrangement joins TRBV4-1 to TRBJ2-1, with D perhaps matching TRBD2 (6 bases). The CDR3 contains 15 residues. V was shortened by 0 bases and J by 7 bases, with 13 bases between the two germline ends. Germline lookup yields CDR1 MGHRA and CDR2 YSYEKL. CDR3: CASSQDGLTMNEQFF. In DNA form, the CDR3 reads TGCGCCAGCAGCCAAGATGGACTAACCATGAATGAGCAGTTCTTC.

The chain uses TRBV7-8 and TRBJ2-2; 8 bases are shared with TRBD2. With 5 bases clipped from V and 7 bases from J, the junction kept 12 bases outside the gene matches. This CDR3 comprises 16 residues. The germline V gene has CDR1 SGHVS and CDR2 FQNEAQ. The CDR3 protein is CASSPIEGSGDGELFF. The CDR3 region has the DNA TGTGCCAGCAGCCCAATTGAGGGTAGCGGGGACGGGGAGCTGTTTTTT.

This clone was observed once. The junction shows a germline mismatch at one end, possibly a read error. The chain employs TRBV2 and TRBJ1-1; D perhaps matches TRBD1 (6 bases). This CDR3 has 14 amino acids. Germline CDR1 reads SNHLY; CDR2 reads FYNNEI. The CDR3, as DNA: TGTGCCAGCAGAAACAGGGTGGAGAACGCTGAAGCTTTCTTT. This codes for CASRNRVENAEAFF.

The V and J genes are TRBV5-1 and TRBJ2-5; 9 nucleotides agree with TRBD2. CDR3 size: 15 residues. Trimming took 2 bases from V and 2 from J; bases not matched to a gene: 4. Germline loops: CDR1 SGHRS, CDR2 YFSETQ. In nucleotides, the CDR3 is TGCGCCAGCAGCTTCCTACTAGCGGGTCAAGAGACCCAGTACTTC. The encoded protein is CASSFLLAGQETQYF.

The chain carries TRBV4-1 and TRBJ2-5, with TRBD2 matching over 9 bases. This CDR3 contains 17 residues. Germline values: CDR1 MGHRA, CDR2 YSYEKL. Trimming at V came to 1 base and at J to 3 bases, leaving 9 bases not matched to a gene. For the CDR3, the DNA is TGCGCCAGCAGCCAAGTGGGTGGAGGACTAGCGAAAGAGACCCAGTACTTC. Translated: CASSQVGGGLAKETQYF.

This chain connects TRBV10-1 to TRBJ2-5, with D uncertain. TRBJ2-7 explains the end of the DNA better; the J call may be wrong. CDR1 and CDR2 (germline): WNHNN, SYGVQD (reference sequence). The CDR3 has 13 residues. DNA of the CDR3: TGCGCCAGCAGTGAGGCTGTTTCCTACGAGCAGTACTTC. Translated, it gives CASSEAVSYEQYF.

The V and J genes are TRBV6-5 and TRBJ2-2, with D perhaps matching TRBD1 (6 bases). Germline V gives CDR1 MNHEY, CDR2 SVGAGI. This CDR3 spans 15 amino acids. V lost 10 bases, J lost 7 bases, and 22 bases lay in between. CDR3 loop: CATRRQAHSGGELFF. Written as DNA, the CDR3 is TGTGCCACGCGCCGACAGGCTCATTCGGGCGGGGAGCTGTTTTTT.

V is TRBV7-9 and J is TRBJ2-1; D is perhaps TRBD2 (5 bases). V was cut by 5 bases and J by 0 bases, with 20 bases left in between. The CDR3 spans 18 residues. Germline CDR1 reads SEHNR; CDR2 reads FQNEAQ (reference sequence). The CDR3 DNA sequence: TGTGCCAGCAGCCCTTTTGGGGAGAACTTGCCCTCCTACAATGAGCAGTTCTTC. Translated: CASSPFGENLPSYNEQFF.

V gene TRBV28 combines with J gene TRBJ1-2, with TRBD1 matching 8 bases. Germline CDR1 MDHEN, CDR2 SYDVKM. With 1 base clipped from V and 1 base from J, the junction kept 8 bases outside the gene matches. The CDR3 contains 17 residues. CDR3 DNA: TGTGCCAGCAGTTTATTTCCAGGGGGCCCTTATAACTATGGCTACACCTTC. Its translation: CASSLFPGGPYNYGYTF.

The chain combines TRBV4-3 with TRBJ2-2, with D possibly being TRBD2 (6 bases). The CDR3 loop spans 15 amino acids. The V gene lost 2 bases and the J gene lost 5 bases, with 12 bases spanning the gap. Germline CDR1 is LGHNA and CDR2 is YSLEER. The CDR3, as DNA: TGCGCCAGCAGCCAACGACTAGGTCCAACCGGGGAGCTGTTTTTT. Translating gives CASSQRLGPTGELFF.

The chain is built from TRBV4-3 and TRBJ2-7, with 7 bases fitting TRBD2. J lost 4 bases, V lost 4 bases, and 7 bases had no gene match. CDR3 length: 14 amino acids. In germline, CDR1 is LGHNA, CDR2 YSLEER. CDR3 nucleotide sequence: TGCGCCAGCAGCCGAGCTGGGGAGGGGTACGAGCAGTACTTC. It yields the protein CASSRAGEGYEQYF.

V and J are TRBV7-9 and TRBJ1-3, with no clear D. The CDR3 is 12 residues long. V shed 4 bases and J shed 4 bases, with 5 bases lying between them. In germline, CDR1 is SEHNR, CDR2 FQNEAQ (reference sequence). The CDR3 sequence: CASSYRGNTIYF. CDR3 coding DNA: TGTGCCAGCAGCTACAGAGGAAACACCATATATTTT.

The chain uses TRBV9 and TRBJ2-3; TRBD2 is a possible D gene (6 bases). Germline V gene sequence: CDR1 SGDLS, CDR2 YYNGEE. Trimming stripped 3 bases from V and 1 base from J, with 15 bases between. The CDR3 has 16 residues. Written as DNA, the CDR3 is TGTGCCAGCAGCGGGTCAACTAGCTTGGGCACAGATACGCAGTATTTT. This encodes CASSGSTSLGTDTQYF.

The CDR3 DNA is TGTGCCTGGAGTCCCCCGGACAGGGAGACTGAAGCTTTCTTT. It specifies CAWSPPDRETEAFF. The chain recombines TRBV30 with TRBJ1-1; 8 bases align to TRBD1. V dropped 2 bases and J dropped 5; count of bases not matched to a gene: 7. In germline, CDR1 is GTSNPN, CDR2 SVGIG (reference sequence). This CDR3 spans 14 amino acids.

V is TRBV7-9 and J is TRBJ1-2; 11 bases line up with TRBD1. The CDR3 consists of 13 residues. J lost 8 bases, V lost 7 bases, and 6 bases had no gene match. Looked up from germline, CDR1 is SEHNR and CDR2 is FQNEAQ (reference sequence). Here the CDR3 reads CASNPGQGVGYTF. The CDR3 DNA is TGTGCCAGCAACCCGGGACAGGGGGTAGGCTACACCTTC.

This clone has a single count. The V call is TRBV4-3, the J call TRBJ2-2, with D maybe TRBD2 (6 bases). CDR1 LGHNA and CDR2 YSLEER come from the germline V gene. Trimming removed 4 bases at V and 15 bases at J, with 15 bases between. The length of the CDR3 is 12 residues. The CDR3 region is CASSPEEGMVFF. Here the CDR3 DNA reads TGCGCCAGCAGCCCAGAGGAGGGGATGGTGTTTTTT.